The 2 T cell receptor beta chains below come from one sample, sequenced in a study of cytomegalovirus exposure and HLA in healthy donors. PCR used 60 Vbeta primers and 13 Jbeta primers. The method was immunoSEQ multiplex PCR; TCRdb's version includes in-frame clones alone and lacks a portion of them. This sample has roughly 140,000 clones, with about 79% found just once. Input material: PBMCs. Receptor source: a male donor in good health and CMV-seronegative.

This clone came up once. V gene TRBV19 combines with J gene TRBJ1-5; no definite D call. V was pared by 0 bases and J by 5 bases, with 5 bases between. Germline lookup yields CDR1 LNHDA and CDR2 SQIVND (reference sequence). The CDR3 is 13 residues long. CDR3 protein: CASSIDRDQPQHF. CDR3 nucleotides: TGTGCCAGTAGTATAGATCGAGATCAGCCCCAGCATTTT.

The V and J genes are TRBV27 and TRBJ2-3; maybe TRBD2 (6 bases). This CDR3 is 17 amino acids long. V was clipped by 0 bases and J by 0 bases, with 13 bases between them. Germline lookup yields CDR1 MNHEY and CDR2 SMNVEV (reference sequence). As DNA, the CDR3 is TGTGCCAGCAGTTTATCGAGGGGACTTACTAGCACAGATACGCAGTATTTT. Protein sequence: CASSLSRGLTSTDTQYF.